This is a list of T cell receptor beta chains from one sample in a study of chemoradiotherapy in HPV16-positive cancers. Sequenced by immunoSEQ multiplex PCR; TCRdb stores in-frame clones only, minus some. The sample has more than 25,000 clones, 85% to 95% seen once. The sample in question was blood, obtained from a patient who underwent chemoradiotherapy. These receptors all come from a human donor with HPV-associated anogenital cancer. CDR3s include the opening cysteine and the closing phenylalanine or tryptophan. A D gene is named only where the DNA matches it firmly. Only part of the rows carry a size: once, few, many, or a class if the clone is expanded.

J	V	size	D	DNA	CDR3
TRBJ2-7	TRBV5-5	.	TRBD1	TGTGCCAGCAGCGGGCAGACAGGGAATGGCTACGAGCAGTACTTC	CASSGQTGNGYEQYF
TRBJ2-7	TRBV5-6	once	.	TGTGCCAGCAGCGCCACGCTAGGGGAGTTGTACGAGCAGTACTTC	CASSATLGELYEQYF
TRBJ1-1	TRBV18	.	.	TGTGCCAGCTCACCAGGGCAGGGGTCCGAGCTAGCTTTCTTT	CASSPGQGSELAFF
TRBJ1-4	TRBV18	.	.	TGTGCCAGCTCACCAATCAGGGGTAATGAAAAACTGTTTTTT	CASSPIRGNEKLFF
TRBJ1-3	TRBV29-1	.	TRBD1	TGCAGCGTTCTCGTCAAGGGGGCGGGAAACACCATATATTTT	CSVLVKGAGNTIYF
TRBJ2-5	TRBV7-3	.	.	TGTGCCAGCAGCTTAGCTGGGCGCAAAGAGACCCAGTACTTC	CASSLAGRKETQYF
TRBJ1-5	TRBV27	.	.	TGTGCCAGCAGTTCTCTATTCAGGGCCGGGGCGCTTCAGCCCCAGCATTTT	CASSSLFRAGALQPQHF
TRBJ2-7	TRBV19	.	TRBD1	TGTGCCAGTAGTTACCGGGACAGGTTCTACGAGCAGTACTTC	CASSYRDRFYEQYF
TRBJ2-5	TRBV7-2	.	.	TGTGCCAGCAGCTTATATGCAGGGCCACAAGAGACCCAGTACTTC	CASSLYAGPQETQYF
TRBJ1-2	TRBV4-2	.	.	TGTGCCAGCAGCCAAGAGTGGGGGGCTTATGGCTACACCTTC	CASSQEWGAYGYTF
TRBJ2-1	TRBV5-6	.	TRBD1	TGTGCCAGCAGCCCCTGGACAGGGCTGGATGAGCAGTTCTTC	CASSPWTGLDEQFF
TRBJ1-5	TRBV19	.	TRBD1	TGTGCCAGTAGTCGGGACAGGGGCAATCAGCCCCAGCATTTT	CASSRDRGNQPQHF
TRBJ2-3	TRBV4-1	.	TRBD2	TGCGCCAGCAGCCAAGATCCTAGCGGGAGCGCAGATACGCAGTATTTT	CASSQDPSGSADTQYF
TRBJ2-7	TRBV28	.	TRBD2	TGTGCCAGCAGTTCCGGACTAGCGGGAGCCCTGTACGAGCAGTACTTC	CASSSGLAGALYEQYF
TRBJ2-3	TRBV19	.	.	TGTGCCAGTAGTATCAGGGGAAGGTCAGATACGCAGTATTTT	CASSIRGRSDTQYF
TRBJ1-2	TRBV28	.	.	TGTGCCAGCAGTTTAGGCGTAGGGGGCTACACCTTC	CASSLGVGGYTF
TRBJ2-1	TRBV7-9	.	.	TGTGCCAGCAGCTTAGTTGTGACTAGCTCCTACAATGAGCAGTTCTTC	CASSLVVTSSYNEQFF
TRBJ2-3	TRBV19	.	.	TGTGCCAGTAGTAACAGGGTTACTGATACGCAGTATTTT	CASSNRVTDTQYF
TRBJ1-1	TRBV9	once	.	TGTGCCAGCAGCGTAGCAGGGGCCTTCACTGAAGCTTTCTTT	CASSVAGAFTEAFF
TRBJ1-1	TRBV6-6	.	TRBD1	TGTGCCACCACGGGGGACAGACGGGGCACTGAAGCTTTCTTT	CATTGDRRGTEAFF
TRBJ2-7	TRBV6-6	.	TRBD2	TGTGCCAGCAGCACCGGGGGGGCCACCTCCTACGAGCAGTACTTC	CASSTGGATSYEQYF
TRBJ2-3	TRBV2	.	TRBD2	TGTGCCAGCAGTGAAATGGGAGGGACCGTGGGTACGCAGTATTTT	CASSEMGGTVGTQYF